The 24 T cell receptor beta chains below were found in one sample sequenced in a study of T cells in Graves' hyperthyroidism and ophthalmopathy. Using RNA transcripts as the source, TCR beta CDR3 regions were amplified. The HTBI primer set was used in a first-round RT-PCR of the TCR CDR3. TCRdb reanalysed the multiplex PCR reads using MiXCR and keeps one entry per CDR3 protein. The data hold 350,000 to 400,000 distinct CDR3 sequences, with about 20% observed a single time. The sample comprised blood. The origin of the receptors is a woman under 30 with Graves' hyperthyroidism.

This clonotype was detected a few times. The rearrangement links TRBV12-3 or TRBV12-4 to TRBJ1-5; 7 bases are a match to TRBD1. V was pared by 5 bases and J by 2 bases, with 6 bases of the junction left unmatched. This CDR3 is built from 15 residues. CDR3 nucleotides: TGTGCCAGCAGTGAGACAGGGCGCGGCAATCAGCCCCAGCATTTT. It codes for CASSETGRGNQPQHF.

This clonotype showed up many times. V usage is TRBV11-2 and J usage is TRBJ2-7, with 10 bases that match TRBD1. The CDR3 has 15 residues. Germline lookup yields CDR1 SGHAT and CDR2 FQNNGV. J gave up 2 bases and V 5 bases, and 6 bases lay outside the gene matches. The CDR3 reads CASSREGTGAYEQYF. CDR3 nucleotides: TGTGCCAGCAGCCGAGAAGGGACAGGGGCCTACGAGCAGTACTTC.

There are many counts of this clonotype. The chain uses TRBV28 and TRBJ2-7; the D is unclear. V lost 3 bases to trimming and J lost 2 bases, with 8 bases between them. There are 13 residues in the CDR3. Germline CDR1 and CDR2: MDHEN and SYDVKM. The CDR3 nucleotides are TGTGCCAGCAGTTTTTCCGGGCCCTACGAGCAGTACTTC. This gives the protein CASSFSGPYEQYF.

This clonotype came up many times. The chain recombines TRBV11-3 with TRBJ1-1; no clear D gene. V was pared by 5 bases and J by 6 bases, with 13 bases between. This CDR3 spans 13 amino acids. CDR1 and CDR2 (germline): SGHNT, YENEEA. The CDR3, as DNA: TGTGCCAGCAGCCCATCGGGGAAGGCTGAAGCTTTCTTT. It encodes CASSPSGKAEAFF.

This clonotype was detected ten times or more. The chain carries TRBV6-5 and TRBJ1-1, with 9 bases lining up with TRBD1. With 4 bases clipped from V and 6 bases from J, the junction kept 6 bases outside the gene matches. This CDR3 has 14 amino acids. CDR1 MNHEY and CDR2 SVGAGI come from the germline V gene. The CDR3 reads CASSSWTGEAEAFF. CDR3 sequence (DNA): TGTGCCAGCAGTTCTTGGACAGGGGAGGCTGAAGCTTTCTTT.

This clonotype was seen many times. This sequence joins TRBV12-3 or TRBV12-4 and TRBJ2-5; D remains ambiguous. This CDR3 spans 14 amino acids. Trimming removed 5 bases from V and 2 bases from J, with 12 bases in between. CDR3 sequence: CASSPNGQQETQYF. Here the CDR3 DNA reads TGTGCCAGCAGTCCAAATGGCCAACAAGAGACCCAGTACTTC.

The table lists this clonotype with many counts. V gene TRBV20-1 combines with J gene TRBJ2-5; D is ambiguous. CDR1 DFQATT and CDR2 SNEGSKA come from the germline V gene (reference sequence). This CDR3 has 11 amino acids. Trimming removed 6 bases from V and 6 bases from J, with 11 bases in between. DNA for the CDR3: TGCAGTGCCGCACCTCCGAAGACCCAGTACTTC. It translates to CSAAPPKTQYF.

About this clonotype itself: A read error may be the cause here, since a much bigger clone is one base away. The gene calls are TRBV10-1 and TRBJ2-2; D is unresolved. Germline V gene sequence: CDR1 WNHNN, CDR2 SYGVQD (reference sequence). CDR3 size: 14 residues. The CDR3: CAISYLSSAGELFF. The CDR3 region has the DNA TGCGCCATCAGTTACCTGAGTAGTGCCGGGGAGCTGTTTTTT.

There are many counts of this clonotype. CDR3 protein: CSAGTGRTTEAFF. The DNA of the CDR3 is TGCAGCGCAGGGACAGGGAGAACCACTGAAGCTTTCTTT. The V call is TRBV29-1, the J call TRBJ1-1, with 9 bases identical to TRBD1. Germline CDR1 SQVTM, CDR2 ANQGSEA. Trimming cost V 7 bases and J 4 bases; bases outside gene matches: 7. This CDR3 comprises 13 residues.

CDR3 sequence reads: CATAAGETPRYTGELFF. CDR3 nucleotide sequence: TGTGCCACCGCGGCGGGGGAAACTCCTCGGTACACCGGGGAGCTGTTTTTT. The chain recombines TRBV10-3 with TRBJ2-2, with 7 nucleotides matching TRBD2. The CDR3 contains 17 residues. Losses at the gene ends were 10 bases for V and 3 bases for J; bases not matched to a gene: 17. The germline V gene has CDR1 ENHRY and CDR2 SYGVKD.

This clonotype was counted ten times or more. Written as DNA, the CDR3 is TGTGCCAGCAGTTCTAGCGGGGCCTTACAAGAGACCCAGTACTTC. Translation gives CASSSSGALQETQYF. This rearrangement joins TRBV28 to TRBJ2-5; 9 positions match TRBD2. This CDR3 comprises 15 residues. CDR1 MDHEN and CDR2 SYDVKM come from the germline V gene. J was trimmed by 2 bases and V by 4 bases; bases with no gene match: 5.

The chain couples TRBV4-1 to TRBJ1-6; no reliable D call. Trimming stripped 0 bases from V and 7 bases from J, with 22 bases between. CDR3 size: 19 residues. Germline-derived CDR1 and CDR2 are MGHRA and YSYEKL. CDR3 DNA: TGCGCCAGCAGCCAAGATCCGTCAAGCGCCAGTTGGTGGAATTCACCCCTCCACTTT. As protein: CASSQDPSSASWWNSPLHF.

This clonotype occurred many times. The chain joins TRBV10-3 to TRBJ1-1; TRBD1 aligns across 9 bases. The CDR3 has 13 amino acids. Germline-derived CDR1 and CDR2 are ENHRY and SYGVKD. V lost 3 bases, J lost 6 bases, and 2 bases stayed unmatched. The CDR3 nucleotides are TGTGCCATCAGTGAAAGGACAGGGGCTGAAGCTTTCTTT. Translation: CAISERTGAEAFF.

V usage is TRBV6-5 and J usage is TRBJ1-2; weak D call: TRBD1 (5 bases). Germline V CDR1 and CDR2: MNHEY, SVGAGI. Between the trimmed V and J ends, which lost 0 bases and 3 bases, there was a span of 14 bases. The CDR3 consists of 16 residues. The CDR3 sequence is CASSYSLRGWDYGYTF. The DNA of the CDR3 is TGTGCCAGCAGTTACTCGCTAAGGGGCTGGGACTATGGCTACACCTTC.

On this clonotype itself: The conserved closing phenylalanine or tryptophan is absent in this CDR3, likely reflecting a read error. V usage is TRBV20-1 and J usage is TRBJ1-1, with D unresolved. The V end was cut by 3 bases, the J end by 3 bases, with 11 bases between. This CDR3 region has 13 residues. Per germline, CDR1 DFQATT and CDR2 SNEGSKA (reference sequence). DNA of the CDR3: TGCAGTGCTAGCGGGGAGACCGACACTGAAGCTTTCTAT. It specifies CSASGETDTEAFY.

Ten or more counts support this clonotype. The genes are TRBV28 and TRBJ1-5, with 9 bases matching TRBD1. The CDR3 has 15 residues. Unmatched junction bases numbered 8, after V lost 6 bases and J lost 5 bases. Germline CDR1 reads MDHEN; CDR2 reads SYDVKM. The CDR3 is CASRWDRVYHQPQHF. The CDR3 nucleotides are TGTGCCAGCAGATGGGACAGGGTCTATCATCAGCCCCAGCATTTT.

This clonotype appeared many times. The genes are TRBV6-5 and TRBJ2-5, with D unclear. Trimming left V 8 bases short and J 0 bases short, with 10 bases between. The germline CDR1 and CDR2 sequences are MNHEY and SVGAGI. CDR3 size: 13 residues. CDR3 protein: CASRGRYQETQYF. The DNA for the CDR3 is TGTGCCAGCCGCGGACGGTACCAAGAGACCCAGTACTTC.

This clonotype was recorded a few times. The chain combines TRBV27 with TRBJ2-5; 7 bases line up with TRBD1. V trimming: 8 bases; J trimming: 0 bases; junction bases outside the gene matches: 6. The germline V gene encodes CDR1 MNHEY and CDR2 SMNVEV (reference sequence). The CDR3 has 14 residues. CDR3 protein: CASSPDRYQETQYF. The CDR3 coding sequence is TGTGCCAGCTCACCGGACAGGTACCAAGAGACCCAGTACTTC.

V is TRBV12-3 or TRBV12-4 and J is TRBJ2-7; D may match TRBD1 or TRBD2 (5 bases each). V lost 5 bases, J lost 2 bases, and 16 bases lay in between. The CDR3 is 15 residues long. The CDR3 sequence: CASSLLTGTAYEQYF. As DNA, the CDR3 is TGTGCCAGCAGTCTCCTGACGGGGACCGCCTACGAGCAGTACTTC.

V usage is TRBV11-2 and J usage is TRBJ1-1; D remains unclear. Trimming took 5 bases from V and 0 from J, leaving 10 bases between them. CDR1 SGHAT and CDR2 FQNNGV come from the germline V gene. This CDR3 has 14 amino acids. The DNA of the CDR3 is TGTGCCAGCAGCGTTGGGATCATGAACACTGAAGCTTTCTTT. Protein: CASSVGIMNTEAFF.

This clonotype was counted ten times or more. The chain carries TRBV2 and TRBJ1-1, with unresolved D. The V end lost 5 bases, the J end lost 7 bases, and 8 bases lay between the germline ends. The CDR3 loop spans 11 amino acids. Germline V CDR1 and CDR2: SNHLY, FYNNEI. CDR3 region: CASSTYGEAFF. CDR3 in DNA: TGTGCCAGCAGTACCTACGGTGAAGCTTTCTTT.

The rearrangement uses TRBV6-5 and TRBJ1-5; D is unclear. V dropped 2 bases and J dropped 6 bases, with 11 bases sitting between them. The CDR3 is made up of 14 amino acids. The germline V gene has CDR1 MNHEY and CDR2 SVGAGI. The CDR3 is CASSYRVDAQPQHF. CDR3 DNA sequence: TGTGCCAGCAGTTACAGGGTAGATGCTCAGCCCCAGCATTTT.

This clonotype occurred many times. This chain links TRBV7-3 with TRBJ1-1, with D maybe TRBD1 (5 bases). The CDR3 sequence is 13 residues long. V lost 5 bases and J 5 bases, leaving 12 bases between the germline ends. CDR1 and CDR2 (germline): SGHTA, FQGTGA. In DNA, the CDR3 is TGTGCCAGCAGCCGCGGCCCAGGGACTGAAGCTTTCTTT. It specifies CASSRGPGTEAFF.

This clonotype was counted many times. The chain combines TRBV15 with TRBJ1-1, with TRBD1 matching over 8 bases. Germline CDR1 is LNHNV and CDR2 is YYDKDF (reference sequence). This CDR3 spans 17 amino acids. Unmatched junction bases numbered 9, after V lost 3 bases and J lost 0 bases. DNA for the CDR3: TGTGCCACCAGCAGTGCTCGACAGGGGAGGATGAACACTGAAGCTTTCTTT. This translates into CATSSARQGRMNTEAFF.